This note documents a single T cell receptor (beta chain) sequence. What it binds is unknown. This record belongs to a study of CD8 T cells in ankylosing spondylitis. Study-wide points: From matched ankylosing spondylitis synovial fluid, disease-linked clones were reportedly recovered at significantly enriched levels. A motif in TCR beta, a set of roughly eight highly homologous variants, appeared characteristic of ankylosing spondylitis blood.

The authors made TCR beta libraries by quantitative 5'-RACE with molecular barcodes. TCRdb reprocessed the 5' RACE reads with MiXCR, giving one entry per CDR3 protein. The sample has fewer than 750,000 distinct CDR3 sequences; 15% to 20% are singletons. Trimming removed 5 bases from V and 5 bases from J; junction bases left unmatched: 9. Germline-derived CDR1 and CDR2 are SGHTA and FQGTGA. The CDR3 totals 15 residues. The clonotype comes from a male donor with ankylosing spondylitis. Material: blood, either unsorted or a sorted T cell fraction (not recorded which). The genes are TRBV7-3 and TRBJ2-3, with 8 positions matching TRBD2. CDR3 loop: CASSPLAGTIDTQYF. As DNA, the CDR3 is TGTGCCAGCAGCCCGTTAGCGGGAACAATAGATACGCAGTATTTT. Based on the CDR3 plus reference TRBV7-3 and TRBJ2-3, the full variable domain is GAGVSQTPSNKVTEKGKYVELRCDPISGHTALYWYRQSLGQGPEFLIYFQGTGAADDSGLPNDRFFAVRPEGSVSTLKIQRTERGDSAVYLCASSPLAGTIDTQYFGPGTRLTVL.